The rows below give T cell receptor beta chains drawn from one sample of a study of T cell responses to AZD1222 COVID-19 vaccine. Only in-frame clones appear in the TCRdb table, and some are missing; sequencing was by immunoSEQ multiplex PCR. This table has under 200,000 clones, around nine tenths appearing once. The source material was peripheral blood, sampled 28 days after the second dose of the MenACWY control vaccine. Receptors were obtained from an adult who received the MenACWY meningococcal vaccine as a control. Each CDR3 is given with its conserved first and last residue. Fields, in order: D gene, CDR3 length, J gene, clone size, V gene, CDR3 protein, CDR3 DNA. The D gene is left open where the match is weak. The size entry is marked missing in some rows and otherwise reads once, few, many or a size class.

D gene: TRBD2; CDR3 length: 16; J gene: TRBJ2-5; clone size: -; V gene: TRBV7-9; CDR3 protein: CASSREASGGWETQYF; CDR3 DNA: TGTGCCAGCAGCCGTGAGGCTAGCGGAGGTTGGGAGACCCAGTACTTC
D gene: -; CDR3 length: 14; J gene: TRBJ1-5; clone size: -; V gene: TRBV5-1; CDR3 protein: CASSPGDSNQPQHF; CDR3 DNA: TGCGCCAGCAGCCCGGGGGACAGCAATCAGCCCCAGCATTTT
D gene: TRBD1; CDR3 length: 16; J gene: TRBJ2-7; clone size: -; V gene: TRBV3-1/TRBV3-2; CDR3 protein: CASSQGITGGSYEQYF; CDR3 DNA: TGTGCCAGCAGCCAAGGAATAACAGGGGGCTCCTACGAGCAGTACTTC
D gene: -; CDR3 length: 15; J gene: TRBJ2-3; clone size: -; V gene: TRBV4-3; CDR3 protein: CASSQEISGTDTQYF; CDR3 DNA: TGCGCCAGCAGCCAAGAAATTTCCGGAACAGATACGCAGTATTTT
D gene: TRBD1; CDR3 length: 13; J gene: TRBJ2-7; clone size: -; V gene: TRBV9; CDR3 protein: CASSAGTGREQYF; CDR3 DNA: TGTGCCAGCAGCGCTGGGACAGGGCGCGAGCAGTACTTC
D gene: TRBD2; CDR3 length: 16; J gene: TRBJ2-7; clone size: -; V gene: TRBV19; CDR3 protein: CASSIAPRGGNYEQYF; CDR3 DNA: TGTGCCAGTAGTATAGCCCCCCGGGGGGGCAACTACGAGCAGTACTTC
D gene: TRBD2; CDR3 length: 14; J gene: TRBJ2-7; clone size: -; V gene: TRBV19; CDR3 protein: CASSIRRESYEQYF; CDR3 DNA: TGTGCCAGTAGTATTAGGCGGGAGTCCTACGAGCAGTACTTC
D gene: -; CDR3 length: 16; J gene: TRBJ2-3; clone size: -; V gene: TRBV19; CDR3 protein: CASSIDPSVGTDTQYF; CDR3 DNA: TGTGCCAGTAGTATAGATCCTAGTGTTGGCACAGATACGCAGTATTTT
D gene: -; CDR3 length: 13; J gene: TRBJ1-1; clone size: -; V gene: TRBV5-4; CDR3 protein: CASSLTRNTEAFF; CDR3 DNA: TGTGCCAGCAGCTTGACCAGGAACACTGAAGCTTTCTTT
D gene: -; CDR3 length: 14; J gene: TRBJ1-2; clone size: -; V gene: TRBV4-3; CDR3 protein: CASSQHRVGYGYTF; CDR3 DNA: TGCGCCAGCAGCCAACACAGGGTTGGATATGGCTACACCTTC
D gene: -; CDR3 length: 13; J gene: TRBJ1-2; clone size: -; V gene: TRBV7-9; CDR3 protein: CASTPEHGSGYTF; CDR3 DNA: TGTGCCAGCACCCCCGAACACGGGAGTGGCTACACCTTC
D gene: TRBD1; CDR3 length: 13; J gene: TRBJ1-2; clone size: -; V gene: TRBV12-3/TRBV12-4; CDR3 protein: CASAGQGFYGYTF; CDR3 DNA: TGTGCCAGCGCGGGACAGGGTTTCTATGGCTACACCTTC
D gene: -; CDR3 length: 13; J gene: TRBJ2-2; clone size: once; V gene: TRBV19; CDR3 protein: CASTGVRAGELFF; CDR3 DNA: TGTGCCAGTACGGGGGTTAGGGCCGGGGAGCTGTTTTTT
D gene: TRBD2; CDR3 length: 17; J gene: TRBJ2-2; clone size: -; V gene: TRBV18; CDR3 protein: CASSRLTSGSGTGELFF; CDR3 DNA: TGTGCCAGCTCACGCCTAACTAGCGGGAGTGGCACCGGGGAGCTGTTTTTT
D gene: -; CDR3 length: 19; J gene: TRBJ1-1; clone size: -; V gene: TRBV13; CDR3 protein: CASSPRNRIGDRTNTEAFF; CDR3 DNA: TGTGCCAGCAGCCCGAGGAACAGAATTGGGGATCGGACAAACACTGAAGCTTTCTTT